Listed below are T cell receptor beta chains from one sample, sequenced in a study of Ad26.COV2.S vaccination and SARS-CoV-2 variants. Here immunoSEQ multiplex PCR was the method, and the copy in TCRdb shows in-frame clones only, minus some. The sample holds around 300,000 clones, around 89% seen once. The source material was peripheral blood, sampled in a trial of Ad26.COV2.S vaccine versus placebo. The receptors derive from a person between 18 and 59 years old who received the Ad26.COV2.S COVID-19 vaccine or a placebo. Both conserved end residues are part of each CDR3. A D gene is named only where the DNA matches it firmly. For some rows the clone size is stated as once, few or many, or as a class when expanded; others skip it.

v_call	clone_size	j_call	d_call	cdr3_aa	cdr3_nt
TRBV6-2/TRBV6-3	few	TRBJ1-5	.	CASSFTGTTPQHF	TGTGCCAGCAGTTTTACAGGGACGACGCCCCAGCATTTT
TRBV4-1	.	TRBJ1-2	.	CASSQVEYYGYTF	TGCGCCAGCAGCCAAGTTGAATACTATGGCTACACCTTC
TRBV5-5	.	TRBJ2-2	.	CASSSNNQGSGELFF	TGTGCCAGCAGCTCAAACAATCAGGGGTCCGGGGAGCTGTTTTTT
TRBV5-1	.	TRBJ1-1	TRBD1	CASSPGQGLNTEAFF	TGCGCCAGCAGCCCTGGACAGGGACTGAACACTGAAGCTTTCTTT
TRBV5-1	once	TRBJ1-4	.	CASSLGRRNEKLFF	TGCGCCAGCAGCTTAGGGCGCCGAAATGAAAAACTGTTTTTT
TRBV2	.	TRBJ2-7	.	CASGRDEQYF	TGTGCCAGCGGCAGGGACGAGCAGTACTTC
TRBV29-1	.	TRBJ2-2	.	CSVEVGTGELFF	TGCAGCGTTGAAGTAGGGACCGGGGAGCTGTTTTTT
TRBV20-1	.	TRBJ1-1	.	CSASSRSTEAFF	TGCAGTGCTAGTTCCAGGAGCACTGAAGCTTTCTTT
TRBV28	.	TRBJ1-2	.	CASSAGAWYGYTF	TGTGCCAGCAGCGCAGGGGCTTGGTATGGCTACACCTTC
TRBV4-1	.	TRBJ1-2	.	CASSPQHGGGYGYTF	TGCGCCAGCAGCCCCCAACACGGGGGGGGATATGGCTACACCTTC
TRBV15	.	TRBJ2-2	.	CATSQFKGTGELFF	TGTGCCACCAGCCAGTTTAAGGGCACCGGGGAGCTGTTTTTT
TRBV7-9	.	TRBJ2-3	TRBD2	CASSLEGTSGSLDTQYF	TGTGCCAGCAGCTTGGAGGGGACTAGCGGGAGTTTGGATACGCAGTATTTT
TRBV14	once	TRBJ2-3	.	CASSQDAGTTYSTDTQYF	TGTGCCAGCAGCCAAGACGCCGGGACAACCTATAGCACAGATACGCAGTATTTT
TRBV2	.	TRBJ1-5	.	CASSAGWNQPQHF	TGTGCCAGCAGTGCCGGGTGGAATCAGCCCCAGCATTTT
TRBV4-3	once	TRBJ1-6	.	CASSQTREPYGVSPLHF	TGCGCCAGCAGCCAAACCAGGGAACCATACGGCGTTTCACCCCTCCACTTT
TRBV9	.	TRBJ2-7	TRBD1	CASSSSKDRAYEQYF	TGTGCCAGCAGCTCATCCAAGGACAGGGCCTACGAGCAGTACTTC
TRBV19	.	TRBJ2-2	.	CASSIFRGPGELFF	TGTGCCAGTAGTATCTTTCGGGGGCCCGGGGAGCTGTTTTTT
TRBV7-2	once	TRBJ2-5	.	CASSLETAQETQYF	TGTGCCAGCAGCTTAGAAACAGCACAAGAGACCCAGTACTTC
TRBV9	once	TRBJ1-5	.	CASSVDEVGSNQPQHF	TGTGCCAGCAGCGTAGATGAGGTGGGAAGCAATCAGCCCCAGCATTTT
TRBV30	.	TRBJ2-3	.	CAWSEGGQTDTQYF	TGTGCCTGGAGTGAGGGGGGGCAAACGGATACGCAGTATTTT
TRBV7-9	.	TRBJ2-1	.	CASSLGAINEQFF	TGTGCCAGCAGCTTAGGAGCAATCAATGAGCAGTTCTTC
TRBV18	.	TRBJ2-7	.	CASSPDQRNEQYF	TGTGCCAGCTCACCCGACCAGCGAAACGAGCAGTACTTC
TRBV19	.	TRBJ1-5	.	CASSVGGGQPQHF	TGTGCCAGTAGTGTCGGGGGTGGGCAGCCCCAGCATTTT
TRBV5-5	.	TRBJ2-7	.	CASSLDPQTYEQYF	TGTGCCAGCAGCTTGGATCCGCAGACCTACGAGCAGTACTTC
TRBV11-2	.	TRBJ2-1	TRBD2	CASSLRAGVSEQFF	TGTGCCAGCAGCTTACGGGCGGGAGTAAGTGAGCAGTTCTTC
TRBV4-1	.	TRBJ1-3	TRBD1	CASSQSTGVSGNTIYF	TGCGCCAGCAGCCAATCGACAGGGGTCTCTGGAAACACCATATATTTT
TRBV5-4	.	TRBJ2-5	TRBD2	CASSRGLAGGETQYF	TGTGCCAGCAGCCGGGGACTAGCGGGGGGGGAGACCCAGTACTTC
TRBV7-2	.	TRBJ2-1	.	CASSEPVNEQFF	TGTGCCAGCAGCGAGCCTGTCAATGAGCAGTTCTTC
TRBV5-6	.	TRBJ2-1	.	CASSLAGNEQFF	TGTGCCAGCAGCTTGGCCGGCAATGAGCAGTTCTTC
TRBV10-2	.	TRBJ2-1	.	CASSESLTWNEQFF	TGCGCCAGCAGTGAGTCGTTGACTTGGAATGAGCAGTTCTTC
TRBV6-1	.	TRBJ2-7	.	CASSEIGASSYEQYF	TGTGCCAGCAGTGAAATTGGGGCGAGCTCCTACGAGCAGTACTTC
TRBV7-6	.	TRBJ1-2	.	CASSFGGPDNYGYTF	TGTGCCAGCAGCTTTGGGGGGCCCGACAACTATGGCTACACCTTC
TRBV29-1	.	TRBJ1-1	TRBD1	CSVEDPTGRLGTEAFF	TGCAGCGTTGAAGACCCGACAGGGAGGTTGGGCACTGAAGCTTTCTTT
TRBV25-1	.	TRBJ1-1	.	CASSAVGGYAFF	TGTGCCAGCAGTGCTGTCGGAGGTTACGCTTTCTTT
TRBV19	.	TRBJ1-5	.	CASSMYGDGQPQHF	TGTGCCAGTAGTATGTACGGGGATGGCCAGCCCCAGCATTTT
TRBV13	once	TRBJ1-2	TRBD1	CASSATGQTNYGYTF	TGTGCCAGCAGCGCGACGGGACAGACAAACTATGGCTACACCTTC
TRBV15	.	TRBJ2-5	.	CATSRDLNSVETQYF	TGTGCCACCAGCAGAGATCTTAATAGCGTGGAGACCCAGTACTTC
TRBV11-3	.	TRBJ2-7	.	CASSPSTQRASYEQYF	TGTGCCAGCAGCCCGTCTACCCAGCGGGCATCCTACGAGCAGTACTTC
TRBV7-3	.	TRBJ2-1	.	CASSPRGGQYNEQFF	TGTGCCAGCAGCCCCAGGGGGGGGCAGTACAATGAGCAGTTCTTC
TRBV7-9	.	TRBJ2-1	TRBD2	CASSLVFGRAGDEQFF	TGTGCCAGCAGCTTAGTTTTCGGGAGGGCCGGCGATGAGCAGTTCTTC
TRBV6-1	.	TRBJ1-2	.	CASSDLYGYTF	TGTGCCAGCAGTGATCTTTATGGCTACACCTTC
TRBV11-2	.	TRBJ2-2	TRBD2	CASSAGLAENTGELFF	TGTGCCAGCAGCGCCGGACTAGCGGAGAACACCGGGGAGCTGTTTTTT
TRBV21-1	.	TRBJ2-4	.	CASSTSDRVAKNIQYF	TGTGCCAGCAGCACTTCTGACAGGGTCGCCAAAAACATTCAGTACTTC
TRBV7-9	.	TRBJ2-7	.	CASSPGLRSYEQYF	TGTGCCAGCAGCCCTGGACTTAGATCGTACGAGCAGTACTTC
TRBV11-2	.	TRBJ2-1	TRBD2	CASSRTRGRINEQFF	TGTGCCAGCAGCCGGACGCGCGGGAGGATCAATGAGCAGTTCTTC
TRBV30	.	TRBJ2-7	.	CAWSVEGRYEQYF	TGTGCCTGGAGTGTAGAAGGCCGCTACGAGCAGTACTTC
TRBV21-1	.	TRBJ1-2	.	CASSKQGKPSGYTF	TGTGCCAGCAGCAAACAAGGGAAACCTAGTGGCTACACCTTC
TRBV2	.	TRBJ1-1	.	CASKFQGTPSEAFF	TGTGCCAGCAAGTTTCAGGGGACCCCCTCTGAAGCTTTCTTT
TRBV27	.	TRBJ2-3	TRBD2	CASRASGPHTDTQYF	TGTGCCAGCAGAGCTAGCGGGCCTCACACAGATACGCAGTATTTT
TRBV10-1	.	TRBJ2-7	TRBD2	CASSTSSGVQEQYF	TGCGCCAGCAGTACCTCAAGCGGGGTACAAGAGCAGTACTTC
TRBV5-3	.	TRBJ1-5	.	CARSLEWQSNQPQHF	TGTGCCAGAAGCTTGGAGTGGCAGTCCAATCAGCCCCAGCATTTT